The 25 T cell receptor beta chains given below trace back to one sample, sequenced in a study of shared clonotypes between healthy human individuals. The repertoire was sequenced with immunoSEQ multiplex PCR; TCRdb's copy has only in-frame clones and lacks some. The data show more than 2,000,000 clones, about 92% seen once. The sample consisted of naive CD4+ T cells sorted from blood. Subset denoted: CD45RA+ positively selected. These receptors were obtained from a man younger than 35 in good health.

The genes are TRBV5-1 and TRBJ1-1; TRBD1 might be the D (5 bases). The CDR3 spans 13 residues. CDR1 SGHRS and CDR2 YFSETQ come from the germline V gene. V was trimmed by 7 bases and J by 3 bases, leaving 13 bases between them. CDR3 coding DNA: TGCGCCAGCTGCCGAGTGGGGGACACTGAAGCTTTCTTT. It yields the protein CASCRVGDTEAFF.

The rearrangement joins TRBV6-6 to TRBJ1-2, with a tentative D call TRBD1 (5 bases). Germline CDR1 is MNHNY and CDR2 is SVGAGI (reference sequence). This CDR3 is 13 amino acids long. Trimming left V 5 bases short and J 4 bases short, with 11 bases between. DNA of the CDR3: TGTGCCAGCAGTAAAACAGGAGTCTATGGCTACACCTTC. It yields the protein CASSKTGVYGYTF.

The chain links TRBV9 to TRBJ1-2; the match to TRBD1 covers 11 bases. Trimming took 3 bases from V and 7 from J; bases not matched to a gene: 5. The CDR3 is 14 residues long. The V gene's germline CDR1 is SGDLS and CDR2 YYNGEE. The CDR3 loop reads CASSGGTGGFGYTF. In DNA, the CDR3 is TGTGCCAGCAGCGGAGGGACAGGGGGTTTTGGCTACACCTTC.

The chain links TRBV5-1 to TRBJ1-1, with 9 bases matching TRBD1. The CDR3 extends over 16 amino acids. V dropped 4 bases and J dropped 0; count of bases not matched to a gene: 7. In germline, CDR1 is SGHRS, CDR2 YFSETQ. CDR3 loop: CASSTRDRDMNTEAFF. CDR3 sequence (DNA): TGCGCCAGCAGCACCCGGGACAGGGACATGAACACTGAAGCTTTCTTT.

The CDR3 region is CASSLESGAYEQYF. The CDR3 DNA follows: TGTGCCAGCAGCTTGGAGTCGGGAGCTTACGAGCAGTACTTC. The gene calls are TRBV5-4 and TRBJ2-7; TRBD2 is a possible D gene (6 bases). V dropped 0 bases and J dropped 4 bases, with 11 bases sitting between them. Per germline, CDR1 SGHNT and CDR2 YYREEE (reference sequence). This CDR3 comprises 14 residues. Full variable domain (rest looked up from reference TRBV5-4 and TRBJ2-7): ETGVTQSPTHLIKTRGQQVTLRCSSQSGHNTVSWYQQALGQGPQFIFQYYREEENGRGNFPPRFSGLQFPNYSSELNVNALELDDSALYLCASSLESGAYEQYFGPGTRLTVT.

The rearrangement uses TRBV5-1 and TRBJ2-3, with TRBD1 matching 8 bases. This CDR3 region has 13 residues. The junction had 4 bases not matched to a gene; V was cut back by 7 bases and J by 3 bases. Germline V lookup: CDR1 SGHRS, CDR2 YFSETQ. CDR3: CASGTGDTDTQYF. The CDR3 DNA sequence: TGCGCCAGCGGGACAGGAGATACAGATACGCAGTATTTT. The full variable domain, in which reference TRBV5-1 and TRBJ2-3 provide the parts outside the CDR3, is KAGVTQTPRYLIKTRGQQVTLSCSPISGHRSVSWYQQTPGQGLQFLFEYFSETQRNKGNFPGRFSGRQFSNSRSEMNVSTLELGDSALYLCASGTGDTDTQYFGPGTRLTVL.

The V call is TRBV7-9, the J call TRBJ1-2; the D gene is possibly TRBD1 (5 bases). The CDR3 covers 14 residues. Germline V CDR1 and CDR2: SEHNR, FQNEAQ (reference sequence). V lost 2 bases and J 8 bases, leaving 15 bases between the germline ends. CDR3 nucleotides: TGTGCCAGCAGCTTAAAGGGGCCAGGCGACGGCTACACCTTC. Translated, it gives CASSLKGPGDGYTF.

The chain recombines TRBV10-3 with TRBJ2-7; 8 positions match TRBD2. Germline V CDR1 and CDR2: ENHRY, SYGVKD. CDR3 length: 14 amino acids. V lost 3 bases, J lost 4 bases, and 5 bases stayed unmatched. CDR3 coding DNA: TGTGCCATCAGTGAACCGGGACTAGTGTACGAGCAGTACTTC. Translated, it gives CAISEPGLVYEQYF.

This chain links TRBV6-1 with TRBJ1-2; possible D gene TRBD1, 5 bases. V gave up 8 bases and J gave up 6 bases, with 19 bases separating them. The CDR3 is 14 residues long. Germline V lookup: CDR1 MNHNS, CDR2 SASEGT. The CDR3 sequence: CASGVGVSKNGYTF. The CDR3 DNA is TGTGCCAGCGGGGTAGGGGTATCGAAGAATGGCTACACCTTC.

This clone appeared once. The chain combines TRBV19 with TRBJ2-3; 7 bases are shared with TRBD1. V trimming: 5 bases; J trimming: 2 bases; junction bases outside the gene matches: 4. Germline loops: CDR1 LNHDA, CDR2 SQIVND (reference sequence). CDR3 length: 14 residues. The CDR3 reads CASSYGTVTDTQYF. The CDR3 coding sequence is TGTGCCAGTAGTTACGGGACAGTCACAGATACGCAGTATTTT.

The rearrangement uses TRBV11-2 and TRBJ2-5; TRBD2 aligns across 10 bases. The CDR3 totals 14 residues. Germline V CDR1 and CDR2: SGHAT, FQNNGV. Losses at the gene ends were 4 bases for V and 5 bases for J; bases not matched to a gene: 4. This CDR3 is CASSSPSGGETQYF. In DNA, the CDR3 is TGTGCCAGCAGCTCCCCTAGCGGGGGCGAGACCCAGTACTTC.

This chain connects TRBV5-6 to TRBJ2-6, with 10 bases aligning to TRBD1. Germline V gene data show CDR1 as SGHDT and CDR2 as YYEEEE. The CDR3 runs 17 residues. V shed 4 bases, J shed 3 bases, and the junction held 7 bases outside the gene matches. For the CDR3, the DNA is TGTGCCAGCAGCGAAGACAGGGGGCTTAATGGGGCCAACGTCCTGACTTTC. It encodes CASSEDRGLNGANVLTF.

The CDR3 sequence: CASSSGGAGYNSPLHF. DNA of the CDR3: TGCGCCAGCAGCTCCGGGGGCGCCGGCTATAATTCACCCCTCCACTTT. The chain has TRBV5-1 and TRBJ1-6; the D gene is possibly TRBD1 (6 bases). The CDR3 loop spans 16 amino acids. V shed 3 bases and J shed 3 bases, with 13 bases lying between them. The germline V gene encodes CDR1 SGHRS and CDR2 YFSETQ. Full variable domain (rest looked up from reference TRBV5-1 and TRBJ1-6): KAGVTQTPRYLIKTRGQQVTLSCSPISGHRSVSWYQQTPGQGLQFLFEYFSETQRNKGNFPGRFSGRQFSNSRSEMNVSTLELGDSALYLCASSSGGAGYNSPLHFGNGTRLTVT.

Regarding this clone: Other DNA sequences in this specimen translate into the identical CDR3. The chain uses TRBV5-4 and TRBJ1-2; TRBD1 agrees at 8 bases. The germline CDR1 and CDR2 sequences are SGHNT and YYREEE (reference sequence). The CDR3 length is 13 residues. With V trimmed by 2 bases and J by 4 bases, 1 base remained unmatched. The CDR3 is CASSLQGGYGYTF. CDR3 nucleotide sequence: TGTGCCAGCAGCTTACAGGGGGGCTATGGCTACACCTTC.

The chain couples TRBV7-9 to TRBJ1-4; possibly TRBD1 for D (5 bases). The length of the CDR3 is 15 residues. V was trimmed by 1 base and J by 5 bases, leaving 11 bases between them. Per the germline V gene, CDR1 is SEHNR and CDR2 is FQNEAQ (reference sequence). In DNA form, the CDR3 reads TGTGCCAGCAGCTTAGATCTGACAGCAAATGAAAAACTGTTTTTT. Residues: CASSLDLTANEKLFF.

The rearrangement links TRBV27 to TRBJ2-5; the match to TRBD2 covers 7 bases. V lost 6 bases, J lost 5 bases, and 6 bases stayed unmatched. Per germline, CDR1 MNHEY and CDR2 SMNVEV (reference sequence). The CDR3 totals 13 residues. The CDR3 spells CASRHLAVETQYF. CDR3 DNA sequence: TGTGCCAGCAGACACCTAGCGGTGGAGACCCAGTACTTC.

The chain is built from TRBV6-5 and TRBJ1-6, with D tentatively TRBD1 (5 bases). Germline CDR1 MNHEY, CDR2 SVGAGI. The CDR3 totals 15 residues. The V and J ends lost 2 bases and 7 bases respectively, with 12 bases between them. CDR3 sequence: CASSYGGGENSPLHF. Written as DNA, the CDR3 is TGTGCCAGCAGTTACGGGGGAGGCGAAAATTCACCCCTCCACTTT.

This chain joins TRBV5-1 and TRBJ2-7, with 8 bases fitting TRBD2. V was pared by 0 bases and J by 1 base, with 9 bases of the junction left unmatched. In germline, CDR1 is SGHRS, CDR2 YFSETQ. The CDR3 runs 17 residues. CDR3 nucleotides: TGCGCCAGCAGCTTGGCCCTGCGGGGGGCGGCTTCCTACGAGCAGTACTTC. Encoded protein: CASSLALRGAASYEQYF.

The genes are TRBV19 and TRBJ1-1, with D maybe TRBD1 (6 bases). Trimming pared 2 bases from V and 3 bases from J, leaving 16 bases between. In germline, CDR1 is LNHDA, CDR2 SQIVND (reference sequence). This CDR3 spans 16 amino acids. The CDR3 region has the DNA TGTGCCAGTAGTATAAATCAGGGGCGCACGGACACTGAAGCTTTCTTT. Translated, it gives CASSINQGRTDTEAFF. Full variable domain (outside the CDR3, taken from reference TRBV19 and TRBJ1-1): DGGITQSPKYLFRKEGQNVTLSCEQNLNHDAMYWYRQDPGQGLRLIYYSQIVNDFQKGDIAEGYSVSREKKESFPLTVTSAQKNPTAFYLCASSINQGRTDTEAFFGQGTRLTVV.

The chain carries TRBV5-6 and TRBJ2-1; D remains unclear. Germline V gene sequence: CDR1 SGHDT, CDR2 YYEEEE. The V end lost 1 base, the J end lost 2 bases, and 13 bases lay between the germline ends. This CDR3 has 16 amino acids. The CDR3 DNA is TGTGCCAGCAGCTTGTCGGGCAGGCTGACCTACAATGAGCAGTTCTTC. Encoded protein: CASSLSGRLTYNEQFF.

This chain connects TRBV9 to TRBJ1-5; no firm D call. This CDR3 region has 14 residues. The ends were cut back, 3 bases at V and 0 bases at J, with 7 bases in the middle. Germline CDR1 and CDR2: SGDLS and YYNGEE. CDR3 in amino acids: CASSAGYSNQPQHF. CDR3 nucleotide sequence: TGTGCCAGCAGCGCGGGGTATAGCAATCAGCCCCAGCATTTT. Using reference TRBV9 and TRBJ1-5 for the parts outside the CDR3, the full variable domain is DSGVTQTPKHLITATGQRVTLRCSPRSGDLSVYWYQQSLDQGLQFLIQYYNGEERAKGNILERFSAQQFPDLHSELNLSSLELGDSALYFCASSAGYSNQPQHFGDGTRLSIL.

The chain employs TRBV11-2 and TRBJ1-1, with no clear D. The CDR3 length is 12 residues. The V gene lost 3 bases and the J gene lost 0 bases, with 2 bases spanning the gap. Germline assignment: CDR1 SGHAT and CDR2 FQNNGV. The CDR3 bases are TGTGCCAGCAGCTTTTTGAACACTGAAGCTTTCTTT. Protein product: CASSFLNTEAFF.

The sample holds one count of this clone. V usage is TRBV10-3 and J usage is TRBJ2-2, with a weak D call TRBD1 (6 bases). The CDR3 loop spans 17 amino acids. V was cut by 3 bases and J by 4 bases, with 18 bases left in between. Germline V gene sequence: CDR1 ENHRY, CDR2 SYGVKD. CDR3 in DNA: TGTGCCATCAGTGAAGGGTCCACCCGAGGGGGCACCGGGGAGCTGTTTTTT. Encoded protein: CAISEGSTRGGTGELFF.

As to this clone: Other DNA sequences in this specimen translate into the identical CDR3. CDR3 in amino acids: CASSLQTGELFF. CDR3 nucleotides: TGCGCCAGCAGCCTACAAACCGGGGAGCTGTTTTTT. This sequence joins TRBV5-1 and TRBJ2-2, with D unresolved. V was pared by 4 bases and J by 5 bases, with 6 bases between. The CDR3 covers 12 residues. Germline V gene sequence: CDR1 SGHRS, CDR2 YFSETQ.

V usage is TRBV4-1 and J usage is TRBJ2-3, with 8 positions matching TRBD2. The germline CDR1 and CDR2 sequences are MGHRA and YSYEKL. Unmatched junction bases numbered 8, after V lost 2 bases and J lost 4 bases. The CDR3 contains 16 residues. The CDR3 reads CASSQQPPGLADTQYF. The CDR3 bases are TGCGCCAGCAGCCAACAACCCCCGGGACTAGCAGATACGCAGTATTTT.